This T cell receptor (beta chain) was captured by sequencing in a study of PD-L1 blockade in urothelial cancer. Study details: Enrolled patients had been treated previously with 0 to 3 chemotherapy regimens. The analyses of blood took place 3 weeks (second dose) and 6 weeks after treatment start. T cells were recovered from blood samples at a median of approximately 150,000.

Repertoires were generated with immunoSEQ multiplex PCR, while TCRdb's copy carries only in-frame clones and drops some. The sample consists of roughly 77,000 clones, roughly 84% of them appearing once. The V segment lost 0 bases and the J segment 6 bases; nucleotides outside the gene matches: 8. CDR3 length: 17 amino acids. CDR1 is SGHTA, CDR2 FQGNSA, per germline. Sample time point: pretreatment peripheral blood. The sample consisted of PBMCs, taken around atezolizumab (anti-PD-L1) treatment. The sequence derives from a woman in her sixties or seventies with urothelial cancer. V usage is TRBV7-2 and J usage is TRBJ2-2, with 9 bases fitting TRBD2. The CDR3 coding sequence is TGTGCCAGCAGCTTAGCCGGTAGAGCGGGGGGAGCCGGGGAGCTGTTTTTT. This encodes CASSLAGRAGGAGELFF.